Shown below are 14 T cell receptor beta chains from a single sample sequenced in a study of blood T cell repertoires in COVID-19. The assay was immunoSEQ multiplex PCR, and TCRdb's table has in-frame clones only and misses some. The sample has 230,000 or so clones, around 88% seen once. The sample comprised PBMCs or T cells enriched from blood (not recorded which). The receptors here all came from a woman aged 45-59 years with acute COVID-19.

The CDR3 region is CASSSTGGISYGYTF. The DNA of the CDR3 is TGTGCCAGCAGCTCGACAGGGGGCATCAGCTATGGCTACACCTTC. The genes are TRBV7-2 and TRBJ1-2; TRBD1 matches at 10 bases. CDR3 length equals 15 residues. The germline CDR1 and CDR2 sequences are SGHTA and FQGNSA. J lost 4 bases, V lost 4 bases, and 6 bases had no gene match.

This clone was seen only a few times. CDR3 bases: TGTGCCAGCAGTTTCCTGGACAGCTACGAGCAGTACTTC. Its translation is CASSFLDSYEQYF. The V gene is TRBV27, the J gene TRBJ2-7; the D gene is possibly TRBD1 (6 bases). Germline loops: CDR1 MNHEY, CDR2 SMNVEV (reference sequence). V lost 3 bases and J lost 3, with 9 bases in between. The CDR3 covers 13 residues.

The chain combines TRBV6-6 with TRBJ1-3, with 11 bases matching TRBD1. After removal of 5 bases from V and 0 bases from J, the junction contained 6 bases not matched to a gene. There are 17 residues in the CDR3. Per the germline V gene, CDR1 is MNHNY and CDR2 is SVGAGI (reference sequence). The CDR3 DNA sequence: TGTGCCAGCAGTCGGACAGGGGGCCTAAGCTCTGGAAACACCATATATTTT. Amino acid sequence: CASSRTGGLSSGNTIYF.

The CDR3 region is CASSQEGAVTGELFF. CDR3 coding DNA: TGTGCCAGCAGCCAAGAAGGGGCTGTTACCGGGGAGCTGTTTTTT. This chain links TRBV3-1 (or the pseudogene TRBV3-2) with TRBJ2-2, with a tentative D call TRBD1 (5 bases). This CDR3 contains 15 residues. Germline V gene sequence: CDR1 LGHDT, CDR2 YNNKEL (reference sequence). The V end lost 0 bases, the J end lost 5 bases, and 10 bases lay between the germline ends.

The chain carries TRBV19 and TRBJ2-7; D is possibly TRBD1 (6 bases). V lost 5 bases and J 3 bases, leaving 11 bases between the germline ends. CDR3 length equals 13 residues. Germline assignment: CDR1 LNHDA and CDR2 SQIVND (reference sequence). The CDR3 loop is CASSRGQSYEQYF. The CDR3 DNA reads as TGTGCCAGTAGTCGTGGACAGAGCTACGAGCAGTACTTC.

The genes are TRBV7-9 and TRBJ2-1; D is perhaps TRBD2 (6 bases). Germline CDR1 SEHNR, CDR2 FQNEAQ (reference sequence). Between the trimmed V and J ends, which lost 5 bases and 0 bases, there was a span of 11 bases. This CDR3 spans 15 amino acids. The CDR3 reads CASSPLGSSYNEQFF. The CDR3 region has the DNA TGTGCCAGCAGCCCCCTCGGGAGCTCCTACAATGAGCAGTTCTTC.

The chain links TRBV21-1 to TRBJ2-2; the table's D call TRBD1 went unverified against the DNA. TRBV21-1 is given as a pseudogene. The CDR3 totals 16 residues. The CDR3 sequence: CASSKAAGVNTGELFF. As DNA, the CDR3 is TGTGCCAGCAGCAAAGCGGCAGGGGTGAACACCGGGGAGCTGTTTTTT.

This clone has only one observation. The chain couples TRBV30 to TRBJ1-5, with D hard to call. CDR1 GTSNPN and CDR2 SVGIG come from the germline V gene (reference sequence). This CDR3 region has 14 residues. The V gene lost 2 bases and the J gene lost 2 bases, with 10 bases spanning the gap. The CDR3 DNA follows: TGTGCCTGGAGTATCCGTTCTGGCAATCAGCCCCAGCATTTT. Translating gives CAWSIRSGNQPQHF.

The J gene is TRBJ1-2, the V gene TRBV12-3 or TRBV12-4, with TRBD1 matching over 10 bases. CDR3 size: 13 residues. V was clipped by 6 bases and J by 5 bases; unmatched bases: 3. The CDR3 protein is CASRGQGRYGYTF. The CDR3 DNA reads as TGTGCCAGCAGGGGACAGGGGCGTTATGGCTACACCTTC.

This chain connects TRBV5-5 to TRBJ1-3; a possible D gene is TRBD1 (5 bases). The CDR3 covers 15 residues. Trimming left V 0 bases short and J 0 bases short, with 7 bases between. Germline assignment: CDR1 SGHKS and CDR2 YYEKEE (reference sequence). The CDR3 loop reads CASSLGTNSGNTIYF. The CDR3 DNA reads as TGTGCCAGCAGCTTGGGGACAAACTCTGGAAACACCATATATTTT.

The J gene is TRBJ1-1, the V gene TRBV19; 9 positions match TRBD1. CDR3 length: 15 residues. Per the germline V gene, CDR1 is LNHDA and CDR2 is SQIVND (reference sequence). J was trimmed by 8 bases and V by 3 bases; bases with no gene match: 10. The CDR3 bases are TGTGCCAGTAGTATTCTGGGACAGGGTGCTTTCGAAGCTTTCTTT. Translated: CASSILGQGAFEAFF.

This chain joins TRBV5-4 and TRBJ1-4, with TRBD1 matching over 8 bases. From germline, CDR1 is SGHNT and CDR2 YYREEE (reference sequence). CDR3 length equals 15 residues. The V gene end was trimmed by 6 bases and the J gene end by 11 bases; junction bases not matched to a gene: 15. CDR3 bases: TGTGCCAGCACCCGCGGCTTAGGACAGGGTCAGAAACTGTTTTTT. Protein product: CASTRGLGQGQKLFF.

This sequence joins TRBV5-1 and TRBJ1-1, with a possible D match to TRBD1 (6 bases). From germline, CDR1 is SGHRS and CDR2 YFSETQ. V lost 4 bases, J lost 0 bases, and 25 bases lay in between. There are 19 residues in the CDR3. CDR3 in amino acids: CASSGVGGGNRDMNTEAFF. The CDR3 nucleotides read TGCGCCAGCAGCGGTGTGGGAGGGGGGAACAGGGACATGAACACTGAAGCTTTCTTT.

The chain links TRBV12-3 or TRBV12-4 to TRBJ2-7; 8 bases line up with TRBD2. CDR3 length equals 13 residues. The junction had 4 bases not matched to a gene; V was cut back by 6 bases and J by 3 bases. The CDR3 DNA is TGTGCCAGCAGCCCGGGACTAGACTACGAGCAGTACTTC. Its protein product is CASSPGLDYEQYF.